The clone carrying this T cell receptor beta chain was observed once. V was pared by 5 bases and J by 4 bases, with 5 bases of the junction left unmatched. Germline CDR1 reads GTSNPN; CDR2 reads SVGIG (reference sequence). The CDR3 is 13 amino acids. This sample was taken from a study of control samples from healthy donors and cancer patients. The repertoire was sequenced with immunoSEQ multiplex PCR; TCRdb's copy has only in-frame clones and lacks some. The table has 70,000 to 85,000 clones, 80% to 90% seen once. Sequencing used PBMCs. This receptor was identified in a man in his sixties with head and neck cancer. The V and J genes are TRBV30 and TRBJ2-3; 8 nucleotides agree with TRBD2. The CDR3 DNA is TGTGCCTGGGCGGTAGCGGGATCAGATACGCAGTATTTT. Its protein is CAWAVAGSDTQYF.